These 27 T cell receptor beta chains were sequenced from one sample in a study of T cells after yellow fever vaccination. A single record per CDR3 protein comes from TCRdb applying MiXCR to the 5' RACE reads. Of some 220,000 distinct CDR3 sequences listed, about 3% are singletons. The source material was CD4+ T cells sorted from PBMCs, sampled 10 days after the yellow fever booster vaccination. These receptors were collected from a man younger than 35 who received the YFV17D yellow fever vaccine.

Only a few counts were recorded for this clonotype. This sequence joins TRBV7-2 and TRBJ2-1; a weak D match, TRBD1 (5 bases). The CDR3 loop spans 15 amino acids. Germline V CDR1 and CDR2: SGHTA, FQGNSA. The V gene lost 4 bases and the J gene lost 3 bases, with 13 bases spanning the gap. Here the CDR3 reads CASSSTGLYYNEQFF. The CDR3, as DNA: TGTGCCAGCAGCTCCACAGGTTTATACTACAATGAGCAGTTCTTC.

This clonotype has at least ten counts. The rearrangement joins TRBV29-1 to TRBJ1-1; D gene uncertain. Trimming stripped 3 bases from V and 7 bases from J, with 9 bases between. CDR1 is SQVTM and CDR2 is ANQGSEA in the germline V gene. CDR3 length: 11 amino acids. The CDR3 DNA follows: TGCAGCGTTGACGGCAGCTATGAAGCTTTCTTT. Protein sequence: CSVDGSYEAFF.

This clonotype was recorded a few times. This sequence joins TRBV5-4 and TRBJ2-5; D perhaps matches TRBD2 (6 bases). This CDR3 is built from 13 residues. V shed 7 bases and J shed 5 bases, with 15 bases lying between them. Germline values: CDR1 SGHNT, CDR2 YYREEE (reference sequence). CDR3 DNA: TGTGCCAGCCGGGTCGGGGGAACGGAGACCCAGTACTTC. Its protein product is CASRVGGTETQYF.

This clonotype was observed many times. The V gene is TRBV20-1, the J gene TRBJ1-2; TRBD1 is a possible D gene (6 bases). The CDR3 loop spans 15 amino acids. V was cut by 2 bases and J by 0 bases, with 13 bases left in between. From germline, CDR1 is DFQATT and CDR2 SNEGSKA (reference sequence). CDR3: CSARLAGASNYGYTF. CDR3 in DNA: TGCAGTGCTAGATTGGCAGGGGCATCTAACTATGGCTACACCTTC.

This clonotype was detected ten times or more. The chain employs TRBV5-1 and TRBJ1-6; 9 bases line up with TRBD1. V lost 3 bases to trimming and J lost 10 bases; unmatched junction nucleotides: 5. CDR1 SGHRS and CDR2 YFSETQ come from the germline V gene. The CDR3 is 14 amino acids. Here the CDR3 DNA reads TGCGCCAGCAGCTCTGGACAGGGGTTATCACCCCTCCACTTT. It is translated as CASSSGQGLSPLHF. The full variable domain, completed using reference TRBV5-1 and TRBJ1-6, is KAGVTQTPRYLIKTRGQQVTLSCSPISGHRSVSWYQQTPGQGLQFLFEYFSETQRNKGNFPGRFSGRQFSNSRSEMNVSTLELGDSALYLCASSSGQGLSPLHFGNGTRLTVT.

In its sample, this clonotype was seen many times. This chain uses TRBV5-1 with TRBJ1-4, with 12 bases identical to TRBD1. V shed 4 bases and J 3 bases; nucleotides not matched to a gene: 10. The CDR3 runs to 18 residues. Germline lookup yields CDR1 SGHRS and CDR2 YFSETQ. The CDR3 loop is CASSPGTGGALANEKLFF. CDR3 DNA sequence: TGCGCCAGCAGCCCGGGGACAGGGGGCGCGCTGGCTAATGAAAAACTGTTTTTT.

The J gene is TRBJ2-2, the V gene TRBV7-2; D remains unclear. V lost 3 bases, J lost 6 bases, and 11 bases lay in between. The germline V gene encodes CDR1 SGHTA and CDR2 FQGNSA. The CDR3 spans 14 residues. This CDR3 reads CASSFVYLAGELFF. For the CDR3, the DNA is TGTGCCAGCAGCTTTGTGTATTTGGCCGGGGAGCTGTTTTTT.

V and J are TRBV5-1 and TRBJ2-4; the D gene is possibly TRBD1 (7 bases). The ends were cut back, 5 bases at V and 3 bases at J, with 18 bases in the middle. The CDR3 totals 16 residues. Germline lookup yields CDR1 SGHRS and CDR2 YFSETQ. This CDR3 reads CASRRGTESSKNIQYF. Here the CDR3 DNA reads TGCGCCAGCAGACGGGGGACAGAGAGTAGCAAAAACATTCAGTACTTC.

This clonotype was picked up many times. The V gene is TRBV11-2, the J gene TRBJ1-2, with D hard to call. Germline CDR1 SGHAT, CDR2 FQNNGV. The CDR3 is made up of 13 amino acids. V shed 3 bases and J shed 5 bases, with 10 bases lying between them. This CDR3 reads CASSFGVGYGYTF. Written as DNA, the CDR3 is TGTGCCAGCAGCTTTGGGGTCGGATATGGCTACACCTTC.

This clonotype occurred a few times. The J gene is TRBJ1-4, the V gene TRBV28; no clear D. The ends were cut back, 2 bases at V and 5 bases at J, with 6 bases in the middle. This CDR3 comprises 13 residues. CDR1 is MDHEN, CDR2 SYDVKM, per germline. The CDR3 is CASSLPLNEKLFF. The CDR3 DNA follows: TGTGCCAGCAGTTTACCGTTGAATGAAAAACTGTTTTTT.

There are many counts of this clonotype. This rearrangement joins TRBV5-6 to TRBJ2-7, with 8 bases matching TRBD2. There are 13 residues in the CDR3. Germline V lookup: CDR1 SGHDT, CDR2 YYEEEE. The DNA for the CDR3 is TGTGCCAGCAGCTTGAAAGGACTAGCAAAACTCGGAGTC. Translating gives CASSLKGLAKLGV.

The table lists this clonotype with many counts. The rearrangement uses TRBV24-1 and TRBJ1-5; weak D call: TRBD1 (5 bases). Germline V gives CDR1 KGHDR, CDR2 SFDVKD. The CDR3 runs 12 residues. The V end lost 7 bases, the J end lost 4 bases, and 7 bases lay between the germline ends. CDR3 in amino acids: CATRGENQPQHF. DNA of the CDR3: TGTGCCACCAGAGGGGAGAATCAGCCCCAGCATTTT.

The V call is TRBV6-5, the J call TRBJ2-1; 9 nucleotides line up with TRBD1. CDR3 length equals 14 residues. Germline trimming cut 8 bases from V and 5 bases from J; bases unmatched to any gene: 7. Germline lookup yields CDR1 MNHEY and CDR2 SVGAGI. The CDR3 nucleotides are TGTGCCAGCGGTGAGGGACAGGGCAACAATGAGCAGTTCTTC. This sequence encodes CASGEGQGNNEQFF.

The V call is TRBV7-7, the J call TRBJ2-7; 7 bases agree with TRBD1. This CDR3 contains 17 residues. Germline lookup yields CDR1 SSHAT and CDR2 FNYEAQ (reference sequence). In DNA form, the CDR3 reads TGTGCTAGCACCTTTGGACAGGCGGAAAAGAGCTCCTACGAGCAGTACGTC. It codes for CASTFGQAEKSSYEQYV.

The chain uses TRBV7-2 and TRBJ2-3; 11 bases match TRBD2. The CDR3 length is 15 residues. V lost 3 bases, J lost 7 bases, and 6 bases stayed unmatched. Germline CDR1 and CDR2: SGHTA and FQGNSA. This CDR3 reads CASSFTRLAGNTQYF. In DNA, the CDR3 is TGTGCCAGCAGCTTTACCCGACTAGCGGGAAATACGCAGTATTTT.

In this sample, this clonotype turned up many times. The chain recombines TRBV5-1 with TRBJ2-1, with D maybe TRBD1 (5 bases). Per the germline V gene, CDR1 is SGHRS and CDR2 is YFSETQ. Trimming took 4 bases from V and 5 from J, leaving 13 bases between them. The CDR3 totals 14 residues. CDR3 nucleotides: TGCGCCAGCAGCGTGTGGACACGAAACAATGAGCAGTTCTTC. Residues: CASSVWTRNNEQFF.

This clonotype was counted between two and nine times. The chain carries TRBV3-1 and TRBJ1-4; possible D gene TRBD1, 6 bases. Trimming removed 4 bases at V and 6 bases at J, with 15 bases between. Germline-derived CDR1 and CDR2 are LGHDT and YNNKEL (reference sequence). The CDR3 runs 15 residues. The CDR3 DNA sequence: TGTGCCAGCAGCCCAATCGGGACACGCTATGAAAAACTGTTTTTT. Translating gives CASSPIGTRYEKLFF.

Concerning this clonotype itself: A junction boundary mismatches the germline segment, possibly from a read error. The chain has TRBV7-2 and TRBJ1-2; D unresolved. CDR1 is SGHTA and CDR2 is FQGNSA in the germline V gene. The CDR3 length is 14 residues. For the CDR3, the DNA is TGTGCCGGCAGCTTAGGTCCGGGGAGGAGGGGCTACACCTTC. This translates into CAGSLGPGRRGYTF.

CDR3 sequence: CASGAGSTVSGANVLTF. DNA for the CDR3: TGTGCCAGCGGCGCCGGCTCTACAGTCTCTGGGGCCAACGTCCTGACTTTC. This chain links TRBV2 with TRBJ2-6, with D uncertain. V gave up 8 bases and J gave up 0 bases, with 17 bases separating them. Germline lookup yields CDR1 SNHLY and CDR2 FYNNEI. This CDR3 spans 17 amino acids. The full variable domain, rest sourced from reference TRBV2 and TRBJ2-6, is EPEVTQTPSHQVTQMGQEVILRCVPISNHLYFYWYRQILGQKVEFLVSFYNNEISEKSEIFDDQFSVERPDGSNFTLKIRSTKLEDSAMYFCASGAGSTVSGANVLTFGAGSRLTVL.

This clonotype occurred a few times. This chain links TRBV3-1 with TRBJ2-1, with D possibly TRBD2 on 5 matching bases. This CDR3 is built from 16 residues. In germline, CDR1 is LGHDT, CDR2 YNNKEL (reference sequence). Trimming cost V 1 base and J 6 bases, with 16 bases left between them. Here the CDR3 DNA reads TGTGCCAGCAGCCAAGCCGAGCGGCCTAGCTTCAATGAGCAGTTCTTC. It translates to CASSQAERPSFNEQFF.

The chain has TRBV18 and TRBJ2-2; D may be TRBD2 (6 bases). The ends were cut back, 0 bases at V and 1 base at J, with 9 bases in the middle. CDR3 size: 16 residues. CDR1 is KGHSH, CDR2 LQKENI, per germline. CDR3 bases: TGTGCCAGCTCACCACCGCCGGGGGAGAACACCGGGGAGCTGTTTTTT. Encoded protein: CASSPPPGENTGELFF.

This clonotype showed up many times. The chain couples TRBV7-2 to TRBJ2-1, with a tentative D call TRBD2 (6 bases). Trimming left V 1 base short and J 10 bases short, with 17 bases between. The CDR3 consists of 15 residues. Germline loops: CDR1 SGHTA, CDR2 FQGNSA. CDR3: CASSLGSGWSFEQFF. The CDR3 region has the DNA TGTGCCAGCAGCTTAGGTAGCGGCTGGTCTTTCGAGCAGTTCTTC.

This clonotype was seen repeatedly, ten times or more. The rearrangement joins TRBV7-2 to TRBJ2-1, with 8 bases that match TRBD1. The CDR3 is 16 amino acids. J lost 6 bases, V lost 5 bases, and 12 bases had no gene match. Germline-derived CDR1 and CDR2 are SGHTA and FQGNSA. The CDR3 here is CASSDQPTGTGNEQFF. CDR3 bases: TGTGCCAGCAGCGACCAGCCAACAGGGACAGGCAATGAGCAGTTCTTC. Combining the CDR3 with reference TRBV7-2 and TRBJ2-1 gives the whole variable domain GAGVSQSPSNKVTEKGKDVELRCDPISGHTALYWYRQSLGQGLEFLIYFQGNSAPDKSGLPSDRFSAERTGGSVSTLTIQRTQQEDSAVYLCASSDQPTGTGNEQFFGPGTRLTVL.

This clonotype was counted a few times. This rearrangement joins TRBV7-8 to TRBJ2-5, with D unresolved. This CDR3 contains 14 residues. The V end lost 5 bases, the J end lost 1 base, and 11 bases lay between the germline ends. Germline loops: CDR1 SGHVS, CDR2 FQNEAQ. The CDR3 DNA sequence: TGTGCCAGCAGCCACGGACGCTTCCAAGAGACCCAGTACTTC. The encoded protein is CASSHGRFQETQYF.

At least ten counts were recorded for this clonotype. This chain joins TRBV5-5 and TRBJ2-7; 7 nucleotides line up with TRBD1. Germline loops: CDR1 SGHKS, CDR2 YYEKEE (reference sequence). The CDR3 contains 12 residues. Trimming took 5 bases from V and 7 from J; bases not matched to a gene: 6. CDR3 coding DNA: TGTGCCAGCAGTGGGGACAGACTTGAGCAGTACGTC. Translation gives CASSGDRLEQYV.

This clonotype was seen repeatedly, ten times or more. V is TRBV20-1 and J is TRBJ2-1; TRBD2 agrees at 10 bases. J was trimmed by 6 bases and V by 2 bases; bases with no gene match: 7. This CDR3 is 15 amino acids long. Germline V CDR1 and CDR2: DFQATT, SNEGSKA (reference sequence). CDR3 protein: CSARYQSSGGNEQFF. Here the CDR3 DNA reads TGCAGTGCTAGATATCAGTCTAGCGGGGGCAATGAGCAGTTCTTC.

This clonotype appeared many times. The chain combines TRBV6-5 with TRBJ1-3, with a weak D call TRBD1 (5 bases). The CDR3 consists of 14 residues. Deletions cut 2 bases from V and 4 bases from J, with 9 bases between. Per the germline V gene, CDR1 is MNHEY and CDR2 is SVGAGI. In nucleotides, the CDR3 is TGTGCCAGCAGTTACACAGGCGGGGGAAACACCATATATTTT. This gives the protein CASSYTGGGNTIYF.